The entry below describes one T cell receptor beta chain. The antigen is unknown. The entry originates in a study of T cell responses to AZD1222 COVID-19 vaccine. Study conclusions and caveats: There were mostly white British donors and more females than males, and clonal diversity was possibly underestimated. CD4 TCRs covered the whole spike, strongest at regions 160-218 and 743-854. The study reported that nearly half of spike-specific TCRs target unmutated variant regions.

Here immunoSEQ multiplex PCR was the method, and the copy in TCRdb shows in-frame clones only, minus some. The data hold approximately 130,000 clones, with 75% to 90% observed a single time. This CDR3 is built from 18 residues. The germline V gene encodes CDR1 SGDLS and CDR2 YYNGEE. V shed 6 bases, J shed 0 bases, and the junction held 15 bases outside the gene matches. This rearrangement joins TRBV9 to TRBJ1-5, with 7 bases that match TRBD1. This sample comprised peripheral blood, obtained on day 0 of MenACWY control vaccination. The TCR comes from an adult in good health. The CDR3 DNA sequence: TGTGCCAGCACCCTAGGAGGGACAGATGCCTATAGCAATCAGCCCCAGCATTTT. Translating it yields CASTLGGTDAYSNQPQHF.